Below, one T cell receptor beta chain is given with its context. Its matching antigen is unknown. It was healthy bone marrow donors who served as donors. This record comes from a study of cytomegalovirus exposure and HLA in healthy donors. Study-level background: About 85 million unique TCRs from HLA-typed donors were held in an early release of data.

The study ran its PCR with 60 Vbeta and 13 Jbeta primers. Profiling relied on immunoSEQ multiplex PCR, and the TCRdb table lists in-frame clones only, not all of them. The table includes 140,000 or so clones, more than 75% detected once. Findings and limits, study-wide: Further analysis was carried out later, and it showed several of the most significant clusters appearing linked to common viral pathogens. Most subjects' HLA-A and HLA-B alleles were reportedly predicted from TCR beta sequences.

This clonotype was sampled from a man aged 40-50 years in good health and CMV-seronegative. The specimen sequenced was PBMCs.

DNA for the CDR3: TGTGCCTGGAGTGGGGGACAGGGGATGGACGAGCAGTACTTC. Its protein product is CAWSGGQGMDEQYF. This chain joins TRBV30 and TRBJ2-7, with TRBD1 matching over 10 bases. With 1 base clipped from V and 5 bases from J, the junction kept 5 bases outside the gene matches. Germline V gives CDR1 GTSNPN, CDR2 SVGIG (reference sequence). This CDR3 spans 14 amino acids.